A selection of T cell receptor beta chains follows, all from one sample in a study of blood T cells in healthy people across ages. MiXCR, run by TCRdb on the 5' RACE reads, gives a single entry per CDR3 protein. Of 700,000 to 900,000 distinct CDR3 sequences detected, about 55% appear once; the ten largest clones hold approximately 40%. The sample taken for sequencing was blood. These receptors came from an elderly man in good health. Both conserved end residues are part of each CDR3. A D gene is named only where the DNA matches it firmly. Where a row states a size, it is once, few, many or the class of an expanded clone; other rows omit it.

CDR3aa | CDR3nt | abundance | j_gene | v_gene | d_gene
CASRGRDAYNEQFF | TGTGCCAGCAGGGGAAGGGACGCCTACAATGAGCAGTTCTTC | - | TRBJ2-1 | TRBV7-2 | -
CATQGGAGETQFF | TGTGCCACCCAGGGGGGAGCCGGAGAGACCCAGTTCTTC | - | TRBJ2-1 | TRBV10-3 | -
CSASGGLGAIYF | TGCAGTGCTAGCGGGGGACTGGGTGCCATATATTTT | - | TRBJ1-3 | TRBV20-1 | -
CASSGTGTYEQFF | TGTGCCAGCAGCGGGACGGGGACCTACGAGCAGTTCTTC | - | TRBJ2-1 | TRBV2 | -
CASSGPGLAGGEQYF | TGTGCCAGCAGTGGTCCGGGACTAGCGGGAGGAGAGCAGTACTTC | few | TRBJ2-5 | TRBV6-1 | TRBD2
CARGQWPREQFF | TGTGCCAGGGGACAGTGGCCCCGTGAGCAGTTCTTC | - | TRBJ2-1 | TRBV2 | TRBD1
CAISGLYPSAPLSQASTDTQYF | TGTGCCATCAGTGGACTGTACCCAAGCGCTCCCTTGTCGCAGGCTAGCACAGATACGCAGTATTTT | once | TRBJ2-3 | TRBV10-3 | -
CASSFAGTGLFYGYTF | TGTGCCAGCAGTTTTGCGGGGACAGGGCTGTTCTATGGCTACACCTTC | few | TRBJ1-2 | TRBV7-9 | TRBD1
CASSLALGTQETQYF | TGTGCCAGCAGTTTAGCGCTGGGGACCCAAGAGACCCAGTACTTC | few | TRBJ2-5 | TRBV12-3/TRBV12-4 | -
CASRGTGGPVETQYF | TGCGCCAGCAGGGGGACAGGCGGCCCGGTGGAGACCCAGTACTTC | - | TRBJ2-5 | TRBV10-2 | TRBD1
CSARPQVNYGYTF | TGCAGTGCTAGACCCCAGGTGAACTATGGCTACACCTTC | few | TRBJ1-2 | TRBV20-1 | -
CSAEGQISYEQYF | TGCAGTGCAGAAGGACAGATCTCCTACGAGCAGTACTTC | once | TRBJ2-7 | TRBV20-1 | -
CASSRAGLAGAYEQFF | TGTGCCAGCAGCCGTGCGGGACTAGCGGGAGCCTATGAGCAGTTCTTC | few | TRBJ2-1 | TRBV7-9 | TRBD2
CSANGLAGGNEQFF | TGCAGTGCAAACGGACTAGCGGGAGGCAATGAGCAGTTCTTC | - | TRBJ2-1 | TRBV20-1 | TRBD2
CSARDKGESRPFQETQYF | TGCAGTGCTAGAGATAAGGGGGAGTCGCGGCCCTTTCAAGAGACCCAGTACTTC | few | TRBJ2-5 | TRBV20-1 | -
CSVEGGGTQYF | TGCAGCGTAGAGGGGGGGGGTACGCAGTATTTT | - | TRBJ2-3 | TRBV29-1 | -
CSADRTSGRAVDTQYF | TGCAGTGCGGACAGGACTAGCGGGAGGGCGGTAGATACGCAGTATTTT | few | TRBJ2-3 | TRBV20-1 | TRBD2
CSARDRSGSGEAFF | TGCAGTGCTAGAGATCGGAGCGGCTCCGGTGAAGCTTTCTTT | - | TRBJ1-1 | TRBV20-1 | -
CASSWTRQGAGEKLFF | TGCGCCAGCAGCTGGACCCGACAGGGGGCGGGAGAAAAACTGTTTTTT | - | TRBJ1-4 | TRBV5-1 | TRBD1
CASQSAGTGYNSPLHF | TGTGCCAGTCAGTCGGCCGGGACAGGGTATAATTCACCCCTCCACTTT | - | TRBJ1-6 | TRBV7-9 | TRBD1
CASSRDSGEQYF | TGTGCCAGCAGCCGGGACTCAGGCGAGCAGTACTTC | - | TRBJ2-7 | TRBV4-2 | -
CASSLGDGGSPREQYF | TGTGCCAGCAGTCTAGGGGACGGAGGCTCCCCTCGCGAGCAGTACTTC | - | TRBJ2-7 | TRBV28 | -
CRASERQETQYF | TGCAGGGCTTCGGAGAGGCAAGAGACCCAGTACTTC | - | TRBJ2-5 | TRBV20-1 | -
CASSLDTTAGAEQYF | TGTGCCAGCAGCTTAGATACGACGGCCGGGGCCGAGCAGTACTTC | - | TRBJ2-7 | TRBV7-9 | -
CASSLGWTSGYEQYF | TGTGCCAGCAGCTTAGGATGGACTAGCGGCTACGAGCAGTACTTC | - | TRBJ2-7 | TRBV11-1 | TRBD2
CATSDRLAGFNEQFF | TGTGCCACCAGTGATCGACTAGCGGGTTTCAATGAGCAGTTCTTC | few | TRBJ2-1 | TRBV24-1 | TRBD2
CASSLSTSGRVGELFF | TGTGCCAGCAGTTTATCGACTAGCGGGAGGGTCGGGGAGCTGTTTTTT | - | TRBJ2-2 | TRBV28 | TRBD2
CASRNTGFADTQYF | TGTGCCAGCAGAAATACAGGGTTCGCAGATACGCAGTATTTT | few | TRBJ2-3 | TRBV6-2/TRBV6-3 | -
CASSWTPAYEQYF | TGCGCCAGCAGCTGGACGCCAGCCTACGAGCAGTACTTC | - | TRBJ2-7 | TRBV5-1 | -
CASSYSIRSSYNEQFF | TGTGCCAGCAGTTACTCGATAAGGAGCTCCTACAATGAGCAGTTCTTC | few | TRBJ2-1 | TRBV6-2/TRBV6-3 | -
CASTERGGPRNNEQFF | TGTGCCAGCACCGAGAGGGGCGGGCCTCGGAACAATGAGCAGTTCTTC | few | TRBJ2-1 | TRBV13 | -
CSVVHPTEAFF | TGCAGCGTTGTCCACCCCACTGAAGCTTTCTTT | many | TRBJ1-1 | TRBV29-1 | -
CASSPGLPPLKQYF | TGTGCCAGCAGCCCGGGACTACCACCCCTAAAGCAGTACTTC | - | TRBJ2-7 | TRBV14 | TRBD2
CASSLVGGVSSYEQYF | TGTGCCAGCAGCTTAGTGGGAGGGGTGAGCTCCTACGAGCAGTACTTC | - | TRBJ2-7 | TRBV7-8 | TRBD2
CASSFGTSGGPTYEQYF | TGTGCCAGCAGCTTCGGGACTAGCGGGGGCCCTACCTACGAGCAGTACTTC | once | TRBJ2-7 | TRBV7-2 | TRBD2
CASSFSGRALDEQFF | TGTGCCAGCAGTTTTAGCGGGAGGGCCTTGGATGAGCAGTTCTTC | - | TRBJ2-1 | TRBV27 | TRBD2
CASSSASGNYNEQFF | TGTGCCAGCAGCTCCGCTAGCGGGAACTACAATGAGCAGTTCTTC | - | TRBJ2-1 | TRBV7-2 | TRBD2
CASSSGLAGEDEQFF | TGCGCCAGCAGCTCCGGACTAGCGGGAGAGGATGAGCAGTTCTTC | few | TRBJ2-1 | TRBV5-1 | TRBD2
CSAARQGLNYGYTF | TGCAGTGCTGCCCGACAGGGATTAAACTATGGCTACACCTTC | - | TRBJ1-2 | TRBV20-1 | TRBD1
CASTRQGGTYEQYF | TGTGCCAGCACAAGGCAGGGAGGTACCTACGAGCAGTACTTC | - | TRBJ2-7 | TRBV2 | -
CASLGLVWDIQYF | TGTGCCAGCCTCGGACTAGTGTGGGACATTCAGTACTTC | - | TRBJ2-4 | TRBV2 | TRBD2
CSARSTGANNSPLHF | TGCAGTGCTAGGTCCACAGGGGCGAATAATTCACCCCTCCACTTT | - | TRBJ1-6 | TRBV20-1 | TRBD1
CASMKDRASNQPQHF | TGTGCCAGCATGAAGGACAGGGCTAGCAATCAGCCCCAGCATTTT | once | TRBJ1-5 | TRBV6-6 | TRBD1
CASSPRASGNSPLHF | TGTGCCAGCAGCCCCCGGGCCAGTGGTAATTCACCCCTCCACTTT | - | TRBJ1-6 | TRBV7-9 | -
CASSQEKGTGGAGYTF | TGTGCCAGCAGCCAAGAAAAGGGGACAGGGGGTGCTGGCTACACCTTC | - | TRBJ1-2 | TRBV3-1 | TRBD1
CSARALRLAGAEQYF | TGCAGTGCTAGAGCCTTGCGCCTAGCGGGAGCCGAGCAGTACTTC | - | TRBJ2-7 | TRBV20-1 | TRBD2
CASSVVEGRLNTEAFF | TGCGCCAGCAGCGTGGTGGAGGGGAGATTGAACACTGAAGCTTTCTTT | - | TRBJ1-1 | TRBV5-1 | -
CSASRLAGNTGELFF | TGCAGTGCTTCTAGACTAGCGGGGAACACCGGAGAGCTGTTTTTT | few | TRBJ2-2 | TRBV20-1 | TRBD2
CASSAGTDYSGYTF | TGTGCCAGCAGTGCCGGGACAGACTACAGCGGCTACACCTTC | few | TRBJ1-2 | TRBV6-5 | TRBD1
CATSVGTVLRYEQYF | TGTGCCACCAGTGTCGGGACAGTCCTCCGGTACGAGCAGTACTTC | - | TRBJ2-7 | TRBV24-1 | TRBD1
CASTNTKTEAFF | TGTGCCAGCACTAATACTAAGACTGAAGCTTTCTTT | - | TRBJ1-1 | TRBV6-1 | -
CASSWAGPNTEAFF | TGTGCCAGCAGCTGGGCGGGACCTAACACTGAAGCTTTTTTT | - | TRBJ1-1 | TRBV6-2/TRBV6-3 | -